These 19 T cell receptor beta chains share one sample of origin, sequenced in a study of PD-1 blockade in classical Hodgkin lymphoma. The method was immunoSEQ multiplex PCR; TCRdb's version includes in-frame clones alone and lacks a portion of them. The profile shows 70,000 or so clones, around 93% of them singletons. All the patients suffered relapse after autologous stem cell transplantation, and brentuximab vedotin exposure differed. Specimen: peripheral blood mononuclear cells (PBMCs), collected at baseline. The receptors shown here come from a human donor with classical Hodgkin lymphoma.

This chain uses TRBV6-5 with TRBJ2-3; 13 bases map to TRBD2. Per germline, CDR1 MNHEY and CDR2 SVGAGI. Germline trimming cut 4 bases from V and 0 bases from J; bases unmatched to any gene: 1. CDR3 size: 16 residues. CDR3: CASSWGLAGSTDTQYF. In nucleotides, the CDR3 is TGTGCCAGCAGTTGGGGACTAGCGGGAAGCACAGATACGCAGTATTTT.

The chain combines TRBV30 with TRBJ1-1; possible D gene TRBD1, 5 bases. The CDR3 has 11 residues. CDR1 is GTSNPN, CDR2 SVGIG, per germline (reference sequence). Deletions cut 5 bases from V and 10 bases from J, with 14 bases between. CDR3 amino acids: CAWDNRLGAFF. In DNA form, the CDR3 reads TGTGCCTGGGATAACAGGTTAGGAGCTTTCTTT.

This sequence joins TRBV5-1 and TRBJ2-1; tentative D call: TRBD1 (7 bases). The V end lost 7 bases, the J end lost 7 bases, and 24 bases lay between the germline ends. The germline CDR1 and CDR2 sequences are SGHRS and YFSETQ. The CDR3 is made up of 16 amino acids. The CDR3 DNA sequence: TGCGCCAGCGGTACCCTTGGAGGGGGCGCAGATAATGAGCAGTTCTTC. Protein: CASGTLGGGADNEQFF.

The chain carries TRBV2 and TRBJ2-7; 11 bases map to TRBD2. This CDR3 has 14 amino acids. V shed 3 bases and J 6 bases; nucleotides not matched to a gene: 4. In germline, CDR1 is SNHLY, CDR2 FYNNEI. CDR3 protein: CASSDTGLAVEQYF. The CDR3 nucleotides are TGTGCCAGCAGTGATACGGGACTAGCGGTCGAGCAGTACTTC. Full variable domain (outside the CDR3, taken from reference TRBV2 and TRBJ2-7): EPEVTQTPSHQVTQMGQEVILRCVPISNHLYFYWYRQILGQKVEFLVSFYNNEISEKSEIFDDQFSVERPDGSNFTLKIRSTKLEDSAMYFCASSDTGLAVEQYFGPGTRLTVT.

This chain connects TRBV27 to TRBJ1-2, with TRBD1 identical over 8 bases. The CDR3 sequence is 13 residues long. Germline assignment: CDR1 MNHEY and CDR2 SMNVEV (reference sequence). The CDR3 reads CPSDREGNYGYTF. As DNA, the CDR3 is TGTCCATCGGACAGGGAGGGAAACTATGGCTACACCTTC.

The rearrangement links TRBV18 to TRBJ2-5; D perhaps matches TRBD2 (5 bases). The CDR3 totals 14 residues. Trimming removed 6 bases from V and 3 bases from J, with 14 bases in between. Per the germline V gene, CDR1 is KGHSH and CDR2 is LQKENI. CDR3 in DNA: TGTGCCAGCTCGCGGCCGGTCGGGAAAGAGACCCAGTACTTC. Its translation is CASSRPVGKETQYF.

The V call is TRBV7-8, the J call TRBJ2-1; D not resolved. The length of the CDR3 is 15 residues. CDR1 is SGHVS, CDR2 FQNEAQ, per germline. The V and J ends lost 5 bases and 10 bases respectively, with 21 bases between them. CDR3 DNA: TGTGCCAGCAGCCGTAAGGTCGGCGGCCTAGAGGAGCAGTTCTTC. Encoded protein: CASSRKVGGLEEQFF.

The chain links TRBV28 to TRBJ2-3; D gene unclear. This CDR3 has 10 amino acids. V lost 5 bases to trimming and J lost 7 bases, with 4 bases between them. Germline V gene data show CDR1 as MDHEN and CDR2 as SYDVKM. CDR3 region: CASSENTQYF. The CDR3 coding sequence is TGTGCCAGCAGTGAAAATACGCAGTATTTT.

This chain links TRBV15 with TRBJ2-1; the D is unclear. Per the germline V gene, CDR1 is LNHNV and CDR2 is YYDKDF (reference sequence). The CDR3 length is 15 residues. Trimming cost V 4 bases and J 9 bases, with 19 bases left between them. Here the CDR3 reads CATSTGPYRNFEQFF. For the CDR3, the DNA is TGTGCCACCAGCACAGGACCTTACCGGAATTTTGAGCAGTTCTTC.

The rearrangement links TRBV7-9 to TRBJ2-4, with a tentative D call TRBD1 (6 bases). V gave up 8 bases and J gave up 0 bases, with 14 bases separating them. CDR1 is SEHNR and CDR2 is FQNEAQ in the germline V gene (reference sequence). CDR3 length: 15 amino acids. CDR3 sequence reads: CASLPGELAKNIQYF. CDR3 nucleotide sequence: TGTGCCAGCCTGCCAGGGGAGTTAGCCAAAAACATTCAGTACTTC. The whole variable domain, remainder taken from reference TRBV7-9 and TRBJ2-4, is DTGVSQNPRHKITKRGQNVTFRCDPISEHNRLYWYRQTLGQGPEFLTYFQNEAQLEKSRLLSDRFSAERPKGSFSTLEIQRTEQGDSAMYLCASLPGELAKNIQYFGAGTRLSVL.

The chain employs TRBV4-2 and TRBJ2-5, with TRBD2 matching 13 bases. V gave up 4 bases and J gave up 5 bases; unmatched junction bases: 4. The CDR3 is 15 amino acids. Germline V gene lookup returns CDR1 LGHNA and CDR2 YNFKEQ. The CDR3 DNA follows: TGTGCCAGCAGCCCCGGGACTAGCGGGGAGGAGACCCAGTACTTC. Its translation: CASSPGTSGEETQYF.

The chain employs TRBV7-9 and TRBJ2-3; no definite D call. The CDR3 runs to 12 residues. The V gene's germline CDR1 is SEHNR and CDR2 FQNEAQ (reference sequence). Deletions cut 5 bases from V and 0 bases from J, with 3 bases between. The CDR3 coding sequence is TGTGCCAGCAGCAGAAGCACAGATACGCAGTATTTT. Protein product: CASSRSTDTQYF.

The chain has TRBV18 and TRBJ2-1; D may be TRBD1 (5 bases). The CDR3 sequence is 11 residues long. V was clipped by 5 bases and J by 14 bases, with 13 bases between them. CDR1 and CDR2 from the germline V gene are KGHSH and LQKENI. In DNA, the CDR3 is TGTGCCAGCTCAAAGCAGGGTGGAGAGTTCTTC. Its translation is CASSKQGGEFF.

The chain carries TRBV30 and TRBJ1-2; D ambiguous. This CDR3 is 14 amino acids long. V was shortened by 1 base and J by 4 bases, with 13 bases between the two germline ends. The V gene's germline CDR1 is GTSNPN and CDR2 SVGIG (reference sequence). CDR3 loop: CAWSAGAQFYGYTF. In DNA form, the CDR3 reads TGTGCCTGGAGTGCCGGAGCCCAGTTCTATGGCTACACCTTC.

The CDR3 DNA sequence: TGTGCCAGCAGTCTCACTGGGGGGGCTCCGAACACCGGGGAGCTGTTTTTT. Translated: CASSLTGGAPNTGELFF. The V gene is TRBV7-6, the J gene TRBJ2-2; perhaps TRBD2 as D (7 bases). Trimming took off 6 bases at V and 0 bases at J, with 17 bases between the two ends. The CDR3 runs 17 residues. CDR1 is SGHVS, CDR2 FNYEAQ, per germline.

In its sample, this clone ranks as medium-sized. Written as DNA, the CDR3 is TGCGCCAGCAGTGAGTCTAAGCACACAGATACGCAGTATTTT. It encodes CASSESKHTDTQYF. The chain combines TRBV10-2 with TRBJ2-3; D unresolved. The CDR3 extends over 14 amino acids. V was trimmed by 0 bases and J by 2 bases, leaving 6 bases between them. The germline gives CDR1 WSHSY, CDR2 SAAADI.

The V and J genes are TRBV5-1 and TRBJ2-1, with TRBD2 matching over 8 bases. Germline V gene sequence: CDR1 SGHRS, CDR2 YFSETQ. J gave up 10 bases and V 1 base, and 4 bases lay outside the gene matches. The CDR3 sequence is 13 residues long. CDR3 nucleotide sequence: TGCGCCAGCAGCTTGACCGGGACTAGAGAGCAGTTCTTC. As protein: CASSLTGTREQFF.

The chain couples TRBV6-4 to TRBJ1-3; D unresolved. Per the germline V gene, CDR1 is MRHNA and CDR2 is SNTAGT. V shed 3 bases and J shed 0 bases, with 18 bases lying between them. The CDR3 is 18 residues long. This CDR3 is CASSDTWRRQSSGNTIYF. CDR3 sequence (DNA): TGTGCCAGCAGTGATACCTGGAGGAGGCAGAGCTCTGGAAACACCATATATTTT.

V gene TRBV6-6 combines with J gene TRBJ2-7, with TRBD2 matching 9 bases. The CDR3 runs to 15 residues. Germline CDR1 and CDR2: MNHNY and SVGAGI (reference sequence). Losses at the gene ends were 3 bases for V and 6 bases for J; bases not matched to a gene: 9. The CDR3 DNA reads TGTGCCAGCAGTTATTCTGGCGGGAGGGCCTTCGAGCAGTACTTC. It yields the protein CASSYSGGRAFEQYF.